This T cell receptor (beta chain) was retrieved from a study of identical twins. Germline V gene sequence: CDR1 MNHEY, CDR2 SVGAGI. V shed 2 bases and J shed 1 base, with 11 bases lying between them. The length of the CDR3 is 15 residues. TCRdb re-analysed the 5' RACE reads in MiXCR, keeping a single row per CDR3 protein. The sample consists of 450,000 or so distinct CDR3 sequences, approximately 15% of them appearing once. Remarks on this clonotype: Its antigen is still unknown.

General study findings and limits: Models predicted too little out-of-frame TCR alpha sharing in monozygotic twins.

These sequences were also reported in another study, on yellow fever vaccine responses in identical twins. According to that study: A vaccine T cell response that seemed partly convergent and partly personalized was reported in twins.

This clonotype originated in a woman younger than 35 in good health. The chain couples TRBV6-5 to TRBJ1-1, with D possibly matching TRBD1 (6 bases). Sequencing used CD4+ T cells sorted from blood. The CDR3 here is CASSYTGSANTEAFF. CDR3 DNA sequence: TGTGCCAGCAGTTACACAGGGTCGGCGAACACTGAAGCTTTCTTT.